What follows are 15 T cell receptor beta chains derived from one specimen sequenced in a study of blood T cell repertoires in COVID-19. Repertoires were generated with immunoSEQ multiplex PCR, while TCRdb's copy carries only in-frame clones and drops some. Among under 300,000 clones listed, 75% to 90% were seen once. The sequencing sample was made of PBMCs or T cells enriched from blood (not recorded which). All receptors derive from a man in his forties who had recovered from COVID-19.

The chain combines TRBV7-9 with TRBJ2-7; TRBD2 might be the D (6 bases). CDR1 and CDR2 from the germline V gene are SEHNR and FQNEAQ (reference sequence). This CDR3 is 18 amino acids long. The V end lost 3 bases, the J end lost 4 bases, and 25 bases lay between the germline ends. The CDR3 region is CASSLAVERAIEYYEQYF. The CDR3 DNA follows: TGTGCCAGCAGCTTGGCCGTCGAGCGGGCCATTGAATATTACGAGCAGTACTTC.

This sequence joins TRBV30 and TRBJ1-1; D might be TRBD1 (5 bases). Per the germline V gene, CDR1 is GTSNPN and CDR2 is SVGIG (reference sequence). V was trimmed by 2 bases and J by 1 base, leaving 8 bases between them. The CDR3 consists of 13 residues. The CDR3 region is CAWSIQENTEAFF. DNA of the CDR3: TGTGCCTGGAGTATACAGGAGAACACTGAAGCTTTCTTT.

The genes are TRBV27 and TRBJ1-6; 7 nucleotides match TRBD1. CDR3 length equals 12 residues. Losses at the gene ends were 6 bases for V and 8 bases for J; bases not matched to a gene: 1. Germline CDR1 MNHEY, CDR2 SMNVEV (reference sequence). CDR3 coding DNA: TGTGCCAGCAGACAGGGGTATTCACCCCTCCACTTT. Amino acids: CASRQGYSPLHF.

The V call is TRBV28, the J call TRBJ2-1; 14 nucleotides align to TRBD2. CDR3 length equals 18 residues. V trimming: 6 bases; J trimming: 1 base; junction bases outside the gene matches: 8. The germline gives CDR1 MDHEN, CDR2 SYDVKM. CDR3 sequence reads: CASRGGLAGGGSYNEQFF. Written as DNA, the CDR3 is TGTGCCAGCAGGGGTGGACTAGCGGGAGGCGGATCCTACAATGAGCAGTTCTTC.

The chain is built from TRBV10-2 and TRBJ2-1; no firm D call. Trimming took 7 bases from V and 4 from J, leaving 11 bases between them. The CDR3 loop spans 13 amino acids. Germline CDR1 WSHSY, CDR2 SAAADI. CDR3 in DNA: TGCGCCAGCACCTTGACTGAGTACAATGAGCAGTTCTTC. Protein: CASTLTEYNEQFF.

The chain has TRBV5-1 and TRBJ2-1; 11 nucleotides match TRBD2. V lost 2 bases, J lost 0 bases, and 1 base stayed unmatched. Germline V lookup: CDR1 SGHRS, CDR2 YFSETQ. The CDR3 length is 16 residues. CDR3 amino acids: CASSFTSGSSYNEQFF. CDR3 coding DNA: TGCGCCAGCAGCTTTACTAGCGGGAGCTCCTACAATGAGCAGTTCTTC.

This chain joins TRBV5-1 and TRBJ2-1; 11 bases agree with TRBD2. CDR1 is SGHRS and CDR2 is YFSETQ in the germline V gene. The CDR3 has 17 residues. V was clipped by 4 bases and J by 4 bases; unmatched bases: 10. The DNA of the CDR3 is TGCGCCAGCAGCCGGGACGGGACTAGCGGTTGGTACAATGAGCAGTTCTTC. Amino acid sequence: CASSRDGTSGWYNEQFF.

The V gene is TRBV3-1 (or the pseudogene TRBV3-2), the J gene TRBJ2-7; 11 bases are a match to TRBD1. There are 15 residues in the CDR3. Germline V gene sequence: CDR1 LGHDT, CDR2 YNNKEL (reference sequence). The trim removed 6 bases at V and 5 bases at J, leaving 9 bases unmatched. CDR3 nucleotide sequence: TGTGCCAGCAGAAGGACAGGGGGCTTTTCGGACGAGCAGTACTTC. This codes for CASRRTGGFSDEQYF.

The chain joins TRBV28 to TRBJ2-2; D possibly corresponds to TRBD2 (6 bases). This CDR3 spans 15 amino acids. The V end lost 8 bases, the J end lost 6 bases, and 19 bases lay between the germline ends. Per germline, CDR1 MDHEN and CDR2 SYDVKM. CDR3 amino acids: CASFYRLGGAGELFF. In DNA form, the CDR3 reads TGTGCCAGCTTCTATAGACTAGGAGGAGCCGGGGAGCTGTTTTTT.

V gene TRBV3-1 (or the pseudogene TRBV3-2) combines with J gene TRBJ2-7; the D gene is possibly TRBD1 (6 bases). Trimming pared 0 bases from V and 0 bases from J, leaving 9 bases between. Germline-derived CDR1 and CDR2 are LGHDT and YNNKEL (reference sequence). CDR3 length: 15 amino acids. CDR3 sequence reads: CASSQEGAASYEQYF. CDR3 DNA sequence: TGTGCCAGCAGCCAAGAGGGGGCAGCCTCCTACGAGCAGTACTTC.

The V call is TRBV11-3, the J call TRBJ2-5; D gene unclear. The CDR3 length is 14 residues. Trimming pared 0 bases from V and 4 bases from J, leaving 9 bases between. Germline values: CDR1 SGHNT, CDR2 YENEEA. CDR3 residues: CASSLDRGLETQYF. The CDR3 coding sequence is TGTGCCAGCAGCTTAGATCGTGGGCTAGAGACCCAGTACTTC.

V gene TRBV5-6 combines with J gene TRBJ1-4, with a tentative D call TRBD1 (5 bases). Trimming took 6 bases from V and 7 from J, leaving 19 bases between them. This CDR3 region has 15 residues. Germline-derived CDR1 and CDR2 are SGHDT and YYEEEE. The CDR3 reads CASTGMGAGGEKLFF. The CDR3 DNA reads as TGTGCCAGCACCGGTATGGGAGCCGGGGGTGAAAAACTGTTTTTT.

The chain carries TRBV5-5 and TRBJ2-3; possibly TRBD1 for D (5 bases). V was pared by 3 bases and J by 0 bases, with 11 bases between. The CDR3 runs 15 residues. Germline-derived CDR1 and CDR2 are SGHKS and YYEKEE (reference sequence). Written as DNA, the CDR3 is TGTGCCAGCAGCTCCAATGGACATAGCACAGATACGCAGTATTTT. As protein: CASSSNGHSTDTQYF. The full variable domain, with the rest looked up from reference TRBV5-5 and TRBJ2-3, is DAGVTQSPTHLIKTRGQQVTLRCSPISGHKSVSWYQQVLGQGPQFIFQYYEKEERGRGNFPDRFSARQFPNYSSELNVNALLLGDSALYLCASSSNGHSTDTQYFGPGTRLTVL.

The chain uses TRBV25-1 and TRBJ2-5; possible D gene TRBD2, 5 bases. The V end lost 3 bases, the J end lost 5 bases, and 16 bases lay between the germline ends. The CDR3 covers 15 residues. Germline values: CDR1 MGHDK, CDR2 SYGVNS. The CDR3 spells CASSDYTRSGETQYF. In nucleotides, the CDR3 is TGTGCCAGCAGTGATTATACTAGGAGCGGCGAGACCCAGTACTTC. Based on the CDR3 plus reference TRBV25-1 and TRBJ2-5, the full variable domain is EADIYQTPRYLVIGTGKKITLECSQTMGHDKMYWYQQDPGMELHLIHYSYGVNSTEKGDLSSESTVSRIRTEHFPLTLESARPSHTSQYLCASSDYTRSGETQYFGPGTRLLVL.

The gene calls are TRBV7-2 and TRBJ2-7; D perhaps matches TRBD1 (5 bases). The CDR3 sequence is 14 residues long. Trimming removed 1 base from V and 5 bases from J, with 12 bases in between. The germline CDR1 and CDR2 sequences are SGHTA and FQGNSA. The CDR3 DNA follows: TGTGCCAGCAGCTTAGTCGGGCAGGGCCACGAGCAGTACTTC. Its protein is CASSLVGQGHEQYF.